The 11 T cell receptor beta chains below were found in one sample sequenced in a study of identical twins listed by TCRdb under 2016. The library was built by means of 5' RACE. Sequencing was performed on an Illumina HiSeq 2000. TCRdb ran its own pipeline on the public reads, namely fastp trimming at Q25 and MiXCR clone calling, and kept in-frame beta chains. Entries that share a CDR3 protein sequence are merged under the most common genes and DNA. The sample table shows under 250,000 distinct CDR3 sequences, and 7.5% are seen once. About 2% of the sample rests with the top ten. Another study also made use of these data, one on yellow fever vaccine responses in identical twins.

Sequenced material: memory (CD45RO+) T cells sorted from blood. The cell subset or site label, read with the paper, signifies: CD45RO+ enriched T cells. All receptors derive from a woman aged 18-29 years in good health.

This clonotype was seen only a few times. V and J are TRBV11-2 and TRBJ2-7, with D possibly matching TRBD2 (6 bases). The CDR3 covers 14 residues. Trimming removed 5 bases at V and 6 bases at J, with 17 bases between. In germline, CDR1 is SGHAT, CDR2 FQNNGV. The CDR3 nucleotides are TGTGCCAGCAGCATCCGGGACTTGTTGGTCGAGCAGTACTTC. Protein product: CASSIRDLLVEQYF.

The V and J genes are TRBV28 and TRBJ1-1, with TRBD1 identical over 7 bases. Trimming at V came to 3 bases and at J to 3 bases, leaving 4 bases not matched to a gene. CDR3 length: 14 residues. Germline-derived CDR1 and CDR2 are MDHEN and SYDVKM. The CDR3 loop reads CASSFSGGDTEAFF. CDR3 in DNA: TGTGCCAGCAGTTTCTCAGGGGGGGACACTGAAGCTTTCTTT.

This clonotype occurred many times. J is TRBJ2-5 and V is TRBV20-1; TRBD2 aligns across 8 bases. The CDR3 sequence is 16 residues long. V gave up 6 bases and J gave up 2 bases; unmatched junction bases: 14. Germline CDR1 reads DFQATT; CDR2 reads SNEGSKA (reference sequence). The CDR3 nucleotides are TGCAGTGCCTCGGGGCCGGGACTAGGGTTTCAAGAGACCCAGTACTTC. Protein sequence: CSASGPGLGFQETQYF.

This clonotype was seen a few times. The chain recombines TRBV5-6 with TRBJ2-1; the match to TRBD2 covers 7 bases. Germline V gives CDR1 SGHDT, CDR2 YYEEEE. The CDR3 loop spans 15 amino acids. The V and J ends lost 2 bases and 4 bases, in that order; junction bases with no gene match: 6. In DNA form, the CDR3 reads TGTGCCAGCAGCTTATCAGCGGGGCTATACAATGAGCAGTTCTTC. This sequence encodes CASSLSAGLYNEQFF.

This clonotype came up a few times. V usage is TRBV7-2 and J usage is TRBJ2-3; D remains unclear. Trimming stripped 2 bases from V and 5 bases from J, with 14 bases between. CDR3 length: 15 residues. Germline CDR1 and CDR2: SGHTA and FQGNSA. CDR3 DNA: TGTGCCAGCAGCTTAACCAGTCTGACGGTAGATACGCAGTATTTT. Translation gives CASSLTSLTVDTQYF.

This clonotype was recorded many times. CDR3: CASSLAKKGNTIYF. The CDR3 DNA follows: TGTGCCAGCAGCTTAGCCAAGAAGGGAAACACCATATATTTT. The V gene is TRBV7-8, the J gene TRBJ1-3; D gene ambiguous. The CDR3 sequence is 14 residues long. Trimming cost V 0 bases and J 4 bases, with 7 bases left between them. Germline V gene lookup returns CDR1 SGHVS and CDR2 FQNEAQ. The full variable domain, completed using reference TRBV7-8 and TRBJ1-3, is GAGVSQSPRYKVAKRGQDVALRCDPISGHVSLFWYQQALGQGPEFLTYFQNEAQLDKSGLPSDRFFAERPEGSVSTLKIQRTQQEDSAVYLCASSLAKKGNTIYFGEGSWLTVV.

Many counts were recorded for this clonotype. The chain employs TRBV5-1 and TRBJ2-7; D is possibly TRBD1 or TRBD2 (6 bases each). The germline V and J ends were trimmed by 4 bases and 2 bases, with 16 bases remaining between them. The germline V gene encodes CDR1 SGHRS and CDR2 YFSETQ. This CDR3 has 15 residues. In nucleotides, the CDR3 is TGCGCCAGCAGCCAGGGGCTAGCGCTTCCCTACGAGCAGTACTTC. Encoded protein: CASSQGLALPYEQYF.

This clonotype was detected many times. The rearrangement links TRBV6-2 or TRBV6-3 to TRBJ2-5; TRBD1 agrees at 7 bases. CDR3 length: 15 residues. Germline CDR1 and CDR2: MNHEY and SVGEGT. J was trimmed by 0 bases and V by 3 bases; bases with no gene match: 4. The CDR3, as DNA: TGTGCCAGCAGTTATTGGCAGGGGGACCAAGAGACCCAGTACTTC. Its translation is CASSYWQGDQETQYF.

The V gene is TRBV5-6, the J gene TRBJ1-6, with D possibly being TRBD1 (6 bases). Per the germline V gene, CDR1 is SGHDT and CDR2 is YYEEEE. The CDR3 length is 17 residues. V lost 3 bases to trimming and J lost 10 bases, with 23 bases between them. The CDR3 reads CASSSPGIGGLGSPLHF. Here the CDR3 DNA reads TGTGCCAGCAGCTCGCCGGGGATCGGGGGGCTAGGCTCACCCCTCCACTTT.

This clonotype was recorded a few times. The chain recombines TRBV4-3 with TRBJ2-3; 12 positions match TRBD2. The CDR3 has 17 residues. V was clipped by 4 bases and J by 4 bases; unmatched bases: 9. The germline V gene encodes CDR1 LGHNA and CDR2 YSLEER. The CDR3 sequence: CASSPKGGTSGSDTQYF. DNA of the CDR3: TGCGCCAGCAGCCCCAAAGGGGGGACTAGCGGGTCAGATACGCAGTATTTT.

This clonotype has a count of ten or more. The rearrangement uses TRBV20-1 and TRBJ1-1; D perhaps matches TRBD1 (5 bases). The CDR3 totals 17 residues. The germline V gene encodes CDR1 DFQATT and CDR2 SNEGSKA (reference sequence). The V end lost 4 bases, the J end lost 0 bases, and 21 bases lay between the germline ends. CDR3 amino acids: CSATHTETDHMNTEAFF. CDR3 nucleotide sequence: TGCAGTGCTACCCATACTGAGACAGATCACATGAACACTGAAGCTTTCTTT.